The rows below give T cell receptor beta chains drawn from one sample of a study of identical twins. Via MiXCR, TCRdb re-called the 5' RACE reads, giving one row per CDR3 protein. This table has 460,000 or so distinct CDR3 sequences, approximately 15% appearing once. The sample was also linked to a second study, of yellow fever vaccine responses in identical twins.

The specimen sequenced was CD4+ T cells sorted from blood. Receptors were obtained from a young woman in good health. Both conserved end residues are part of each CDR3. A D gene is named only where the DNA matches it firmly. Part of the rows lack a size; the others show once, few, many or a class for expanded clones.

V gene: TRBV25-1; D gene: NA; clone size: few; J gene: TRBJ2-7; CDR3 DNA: TGTGCCAGCAGTGAGTACGGGAACGAGCAGTACTTC; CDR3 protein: CASSEYGNEQYF
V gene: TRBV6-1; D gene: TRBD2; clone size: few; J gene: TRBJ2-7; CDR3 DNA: TGTGCCAGCAGTAGGGCGACTAGCGGGACCTACGAGCAGTACTTC; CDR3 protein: CASSRATSGTYEQYF
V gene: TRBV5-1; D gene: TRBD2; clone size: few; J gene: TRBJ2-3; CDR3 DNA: TGCGCCAGCAGCCCATTCCCGGGGGGGGCCGGCACAGATACGCAGTATTTT; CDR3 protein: CASSPFPGGAGTDTQYF
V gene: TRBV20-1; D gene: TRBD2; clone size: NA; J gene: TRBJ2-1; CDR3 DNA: TGCAGTGCTAGAGATGAAGCGGGAGAAAAAAATGAGCAGTTCTTC; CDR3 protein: CSARDEAGEKNEQFF
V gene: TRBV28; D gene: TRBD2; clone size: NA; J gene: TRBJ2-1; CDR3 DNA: TGTGCCAGCAGTCAAAGCGGGATACGCTACAATGAGCAGTTCTTC; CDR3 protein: CASSQSGIRYNEQFF
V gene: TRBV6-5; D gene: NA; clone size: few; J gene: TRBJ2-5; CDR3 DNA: TGTGCCAGCAGTTATGGGGGGGGCGGTGAGACCCAGTACTTC; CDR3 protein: CASSYGGGGETQYF
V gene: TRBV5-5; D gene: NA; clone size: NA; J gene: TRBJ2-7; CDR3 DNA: TGTGCCAGCAGGGCTAGCGTCGGCAGGTACGAGCAGTACTTC; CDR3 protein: CASRASVGRYEQYF
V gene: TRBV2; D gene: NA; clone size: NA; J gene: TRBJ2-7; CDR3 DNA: TGTGCCAGCAGCCCTACCGGGGAGGCCTACGAGCAGTACTTC; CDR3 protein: CASSPTGEAYEQYF
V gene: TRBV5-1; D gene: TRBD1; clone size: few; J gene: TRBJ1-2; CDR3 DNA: TGCGCCAGCAGCTTGGGCCAGGGGGTCGGCTACACCTTC; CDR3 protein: CASSLGQGVGYTF
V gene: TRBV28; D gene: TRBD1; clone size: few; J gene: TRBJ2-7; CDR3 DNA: TGTGCCAGCAGGCCAAGATCGACAGGGCCCTACGAGCAGTACTTC; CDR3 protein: CASRPRSTGPYEQYF
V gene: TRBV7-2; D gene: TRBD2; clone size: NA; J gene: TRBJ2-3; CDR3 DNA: TGTGCCAGCAGCCCGTGGCTAGCGGGAGTAGATACGCAGTATTTT; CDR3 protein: CASSPWLAGVDTQYF
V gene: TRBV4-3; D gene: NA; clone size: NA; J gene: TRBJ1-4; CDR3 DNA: TGCGCCAGCAGCCAGAACTCGAATGAAAAACTGTTTTTT; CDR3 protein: CASSQNSNEKLFF
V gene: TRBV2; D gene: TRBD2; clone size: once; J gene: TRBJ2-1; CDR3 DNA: TGTGCCAGCAGTCTTATAACTAGCGGGAGGCCCCCCTTC; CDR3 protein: CASSLITSGRPPF
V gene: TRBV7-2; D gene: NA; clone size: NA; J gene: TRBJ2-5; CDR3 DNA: TGTGCCAGCCGAGGGGGGGGGAAAGGCGTGGAGACCCAGTACTTC; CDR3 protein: CASRGGGKGVETQYF
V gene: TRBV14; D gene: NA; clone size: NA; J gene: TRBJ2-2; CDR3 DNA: TGTGCCAGCAGCCAAGCCTTCCGGCACAGGGACGTGACCGGGGAGCTGTTTTTT; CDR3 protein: CASSQAFRHRDVTGELFF
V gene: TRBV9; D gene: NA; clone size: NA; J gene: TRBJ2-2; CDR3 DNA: TGTGCCAGCAGCGCCCTTGGTCTCACCGGGGAGCTGTTTTTT; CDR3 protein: CASSALGLTGELFF
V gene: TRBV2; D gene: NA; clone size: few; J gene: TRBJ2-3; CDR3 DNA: TGTGCCAGCAGTGAATATTCCGTGGATACGCAGTATTTT; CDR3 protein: CASSEYSVDTQYF
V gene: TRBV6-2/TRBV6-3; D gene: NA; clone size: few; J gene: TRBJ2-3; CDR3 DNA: TGTGCCAGCACTCGTACCAAAGACATCCCCACGCAGTATTTT; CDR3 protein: CASTRTKDIPTQYF
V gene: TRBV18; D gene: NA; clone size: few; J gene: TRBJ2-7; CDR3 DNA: TGTGCCAGCTCACCACAGGGTGTAGGGTCCTACGAGCAGTACTTC; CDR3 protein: CASSPQGVGSYEQYF
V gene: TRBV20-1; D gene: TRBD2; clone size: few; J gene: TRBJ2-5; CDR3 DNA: TGCAGTGCTAGTACTAGCGGGGGGGCCGGGGGAGAGACCCAGTACTTC; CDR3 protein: CSASTSGGAGGETQYF
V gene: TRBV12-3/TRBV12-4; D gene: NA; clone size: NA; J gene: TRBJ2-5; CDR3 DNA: TGTGCCAGCAGTTACCGAGGGGGGCCTGGCGAGACCCAGTACTTC; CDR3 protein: CASSYRGGPGETQYF
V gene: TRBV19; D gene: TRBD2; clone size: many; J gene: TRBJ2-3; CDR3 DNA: TGTGCCAGTACCCGAACTAGCGGGAGATTTCCTGATACGCAGTATTTT; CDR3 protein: CASTRTSGRFPDTQYF
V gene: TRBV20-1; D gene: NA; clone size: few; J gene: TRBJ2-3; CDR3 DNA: TGCAGTGCTAACAGCCTAGAATTACGGACAGATACGCAGTATTTT; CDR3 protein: CSANSLELRTDTQYF
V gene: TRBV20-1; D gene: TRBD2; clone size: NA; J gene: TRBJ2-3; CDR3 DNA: TGCAGTGCGTGCGGGGGGGGGGATACGCAGTATTTT; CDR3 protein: CSACGGGDTQYF
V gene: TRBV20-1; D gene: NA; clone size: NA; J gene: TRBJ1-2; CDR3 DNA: TGCAGTGCTAGAGATCCGGAGACAGTTTATGGCTACACCTTC; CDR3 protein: CSARDPETVYGYTF
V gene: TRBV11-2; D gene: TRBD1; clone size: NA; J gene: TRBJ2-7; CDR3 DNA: TGTGCCAGCAGCTTAGATCGCCGGTGGCGGGACAGGGGTTACGAGCAGTACTTC; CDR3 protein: CASSLDRRWRDRGYEQYF
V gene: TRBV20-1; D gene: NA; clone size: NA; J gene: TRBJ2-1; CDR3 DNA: TGCAGTGCTAGGGACAAGAGATACAATGAGCAGTTCTTC; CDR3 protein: CSARDKRYNEQFF
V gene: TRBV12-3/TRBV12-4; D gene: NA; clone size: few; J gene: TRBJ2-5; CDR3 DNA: TGTGCCAGCAAAGGGGCCCAGGAGACCCAGTACTTC; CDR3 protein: CASKGAQETQYF
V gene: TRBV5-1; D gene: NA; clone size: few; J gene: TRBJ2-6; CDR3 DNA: TGCGCCAGCAGCTTGGGCGGGACAGCCGGGGCCAACGTCCTGACTTTC; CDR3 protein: CASSLGGTAGANVLTF
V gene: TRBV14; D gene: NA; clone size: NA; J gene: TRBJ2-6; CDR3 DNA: TGTGCCAGCAGCCAAACTCGTTTAGCTTCTGGGGCCAACGTCCTGACTTTC; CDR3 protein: CASSQTRLASGANVLTF
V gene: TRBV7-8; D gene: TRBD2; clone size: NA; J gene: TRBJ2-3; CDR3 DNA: TGTGCCAGCAGCTTTTCGCCTCGACTAGCGGGGAGCACAGATACGCAGTATTTT; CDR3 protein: CASSFSPRLAGSTDTQYF
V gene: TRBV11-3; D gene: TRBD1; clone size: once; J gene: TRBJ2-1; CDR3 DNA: TGTGCCAGTTCCCGGGACAGGGGTCTAGGGAATGAGCAGTTCTTC; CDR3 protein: CASSRDRGLGNEQFF
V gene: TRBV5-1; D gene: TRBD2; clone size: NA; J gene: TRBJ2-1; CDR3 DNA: TGCGCCAGCAGCTTGCAGGAGCGGGGGGGCGGTTCCTACAATGAGCAGTTCTTC; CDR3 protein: CASSLQERGGGSYNEQFF
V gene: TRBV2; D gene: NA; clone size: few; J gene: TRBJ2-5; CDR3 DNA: TGTGCCAGCAGACCCAGACTAGGGGCCCGGGGGACCCAGTACTTC; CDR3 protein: CASRPRLGARGTQYF
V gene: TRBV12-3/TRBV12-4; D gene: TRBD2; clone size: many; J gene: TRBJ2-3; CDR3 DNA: TGTGCCAGCAGTCCGGGACTAGCGGGAGGAAGGGCAGATACGCAGTATTTT; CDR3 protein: CASSPGLAGGRADTQYF
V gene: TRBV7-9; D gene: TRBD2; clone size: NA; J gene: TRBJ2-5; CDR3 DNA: TGTGCCAGCAGCAGGACTAGCGGGTTCTCGCAGGAGACCCAGTACTTC; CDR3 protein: CASSRTSGFSQETQYF
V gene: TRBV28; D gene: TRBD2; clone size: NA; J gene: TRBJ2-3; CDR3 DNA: TGTGCCAGCAGCCCACGCGGGACTAGCGGAACAGATACGCAGTATTTT; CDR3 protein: CASSPRGTSGTDTQYF
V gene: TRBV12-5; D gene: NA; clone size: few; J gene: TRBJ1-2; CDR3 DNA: TGTGCTAGTGGTTTGAGGAATGGTGGCTACACCTTC; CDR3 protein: CASGLRNGGYTF
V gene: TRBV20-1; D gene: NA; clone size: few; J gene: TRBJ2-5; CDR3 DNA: TGCAGTGCCTCTTTATCGGGACGGGTGCGAAAGACCCAGTACTTC; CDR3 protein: CSASLSGRVRKTQYF
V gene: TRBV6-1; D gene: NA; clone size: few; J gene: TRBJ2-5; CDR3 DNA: TGTGCCAGCAGTCGGGGCTTGCCCCAGCAAGAGACCCAGTACTTC; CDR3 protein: CASSRGLPQQETQYF
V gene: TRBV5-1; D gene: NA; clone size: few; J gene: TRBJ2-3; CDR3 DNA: TGCGCCAGCAATTTGGAGGGAATGGATACGCAGTATTTT; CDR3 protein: CASNLEGMDTQYF
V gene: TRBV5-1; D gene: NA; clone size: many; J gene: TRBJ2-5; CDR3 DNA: TGCGCCAGCAGCTTGGTGCGGGCTGAAGAGACCCAGTACTTC; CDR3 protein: CASSLVRAEETQYF
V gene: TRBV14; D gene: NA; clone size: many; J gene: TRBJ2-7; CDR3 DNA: TGTGCCAGCAGCCGGAACTCCTACGAGCAGTACTTC; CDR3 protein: CASSRNSYEQYF
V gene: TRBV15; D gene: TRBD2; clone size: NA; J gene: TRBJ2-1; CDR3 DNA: TGTGCCACCAGCAGAGAACGGGGGGGCCTGGGGGAGCAGTTCTTC; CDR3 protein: CATSRERGGLGEQFF
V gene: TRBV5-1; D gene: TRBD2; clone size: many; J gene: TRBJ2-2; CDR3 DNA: TGCGCCAGCAGCTTGTCGGGAGGACGCACCGGGGAGCTGTTTTTT; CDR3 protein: CASSLSGGRTGELFF
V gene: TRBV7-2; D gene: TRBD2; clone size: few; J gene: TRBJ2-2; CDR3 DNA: TGTGCCAGCAGCCTACTTCGGACTAGCGGGGCAAGAGGGGAGCTGTTTTTT; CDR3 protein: CASSLLRTSGARGELFF
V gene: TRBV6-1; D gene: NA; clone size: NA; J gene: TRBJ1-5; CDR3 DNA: TGTGCCAGCAGTCCTTCGCAGGGGATTGGCAATCAGCCCCAGCATTTT; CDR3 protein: CASSPSQGIGNQPQHF
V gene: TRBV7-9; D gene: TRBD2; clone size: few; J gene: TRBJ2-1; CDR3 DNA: TGTGCCAGCAGCTTAGGGCGGGGGAAATACAATGAGCAGTTCTTC; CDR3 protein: CASSLGRGKYNEQFF
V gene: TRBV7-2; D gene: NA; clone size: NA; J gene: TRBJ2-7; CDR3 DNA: TGTGCCAGCAGCTTAATCCTAGCTATCACCTACGAGCAGTACTTC; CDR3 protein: CASSLILAITYEQYF
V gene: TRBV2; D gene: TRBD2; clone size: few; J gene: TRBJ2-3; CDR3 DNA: TGTGCCAGCAGTCCCGGACTAGCGGGGGCAGATACGCAGTATTTT; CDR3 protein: CASSPGLAGADTQYF
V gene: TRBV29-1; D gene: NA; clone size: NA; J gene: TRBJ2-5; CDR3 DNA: TGCTCTACGGCAGAAGAGACCCAGTACTTC; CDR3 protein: CSTAEETQYF
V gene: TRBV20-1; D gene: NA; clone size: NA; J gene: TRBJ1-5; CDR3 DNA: TGCAGTGCAACCGATAGCAATCAGCCCCAGCATTTT; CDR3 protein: CSATDSNQPQHF
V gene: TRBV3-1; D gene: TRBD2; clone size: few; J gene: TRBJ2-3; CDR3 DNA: TGTGCCAGCAGCCCGATTCGGGGGGGTAGCACAGATACGCAGTATTTT; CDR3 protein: CASSPIRGGSTDTQYF
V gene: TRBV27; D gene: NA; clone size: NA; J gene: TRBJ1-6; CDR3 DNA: TGTGCCAGCAGTTTTAGCTCGACCCCCTATAATTCACCCCTCCACTTT; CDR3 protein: CASSFSSTPYNSPLHF
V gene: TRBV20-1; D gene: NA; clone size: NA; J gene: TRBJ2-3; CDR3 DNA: TGCAGTGCTCCCCTCAGTAGCACAGATACGCAGTATTTT; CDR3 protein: CSAPLSSTDTQYF